This T cell receptor (beta chain) was captured in a study of shared clonotypes between healthy human individuals. Clones were read by immunoSEQ multiplex PCR, and TCRdb kept only the in-frame ones, dropping some. The sample carries 450,000 to 650,000 clones, around 81% recorded once. Per the germline V gene, CDR1 is SGDLS and CDR2 is YYNGEE. Trimming took off 4 bases at V and 2 bases at J, with 8 bases between the two ends. The CDR3 runs to 13 residues. V gene TRBV9 combines with J gene TRBJ2-3, with D unclear. The sequenced material came from PBMCs. This clonotype was obtained from a middle-aged woman in good health. Some clones in this sample may be carry-over from other donors' samples. The CDR3 DNA is TGTGCCAGCAGCACCTCCCCCACAGATACGCAGTATTTT. This gives the protein CASSTSPTDTQYF.